The T cell receptor (beta chain) described here comes from a study of cytomegalovirus exposure and HLA in healthy donors. Findings and caveats of the study: Cytomegalovirus-associated status was assigned to 150 or so TCR beta chains.

The ends were cut back, 1 base at V and 0 bases at J, with 9 bases in the middle. Germline CDR1 MGHRA, CDR2 YSYEKL. The CDR3 sequence is 15 residues long. Of note for this clone: The antigen remains undetermined.

The PCR had 60 Vbeta and 13 Jbeta primers. The table came from immunoSEQ multiplex PCR; TCRdb's copy has only in-frame clones and leaves some out. In the table there are 150,000 to 200,000 clones, about 88% of which are singletons. Sequenced: PBMCs. V usage is TRBV4-1 and J usage is TRBJ1-1; D ambiguous. The sequence was collected from a girl less than two years old in good health and CMV-seronegative. This chain's CDR3 is CASSQVTVMNTEAFF. CDR3 coding DNA: TGCGCCAGCAGCCAAGTAACGGTAATGAACACTGAAGCTTTCTTT.